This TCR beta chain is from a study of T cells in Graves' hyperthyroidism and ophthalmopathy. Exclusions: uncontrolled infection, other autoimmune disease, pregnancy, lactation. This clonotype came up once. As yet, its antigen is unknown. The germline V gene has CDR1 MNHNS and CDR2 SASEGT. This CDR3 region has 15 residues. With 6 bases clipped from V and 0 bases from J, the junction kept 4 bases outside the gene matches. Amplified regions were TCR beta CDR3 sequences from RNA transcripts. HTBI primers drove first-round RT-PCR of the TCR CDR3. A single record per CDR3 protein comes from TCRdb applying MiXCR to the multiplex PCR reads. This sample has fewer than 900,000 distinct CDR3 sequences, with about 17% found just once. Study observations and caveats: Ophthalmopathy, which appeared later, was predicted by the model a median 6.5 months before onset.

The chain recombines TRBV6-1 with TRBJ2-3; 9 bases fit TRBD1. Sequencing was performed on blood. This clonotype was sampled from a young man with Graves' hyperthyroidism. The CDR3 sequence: CASRHRGLSTDTQYF. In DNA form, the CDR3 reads TGTGCCAGCAGGCACAGGGGGCTAAGCACAGATACGCAGTATTTT.